The 30 T cell receptor beta chains presented below share a single source sample, sequenced in a study of beta chain features in type 1 diabetes. The study's findings and limits: In all four CD4+ subsets, TCRB CDR3 length was significantly, moderately reduced in type 1 diabetes.

No antigen has been assigned to these receptors. The investigators reverse transcribed all of the isolated RNA, so they sequenced expressed TCRB transcripts. Assay: immunoSEQ multiplex PCR; the TCRdb copy retains only in-frame clones and omits some. The data show about 140,000 clones, 10% to 15% seen once. Input material: central memory CD4+ T cells from blood. The receptors derive from a man between 18 and 35 years old with type 1 diabetes.

CDR3: CASRYNSPLHF. In DNA, the CDR3 is TGTGCCAGCCGGTATAATTCACCCCTCCACTTT. V usage is TRBV28 and J usage is TRBJ1-6; D uncertain. Germline V gene sequence: CDR1 MDHEN, CDR2 SYDVKM. With 8 bases removed from V and 4 bases from J, the gap between germline ends came to 3 bases. This CDR3 has 11 amino acids.

This clone was seen many times. The chain has TRBV10-3 and TRBJ2-5; a weak D match, TRBD1 (5 bases). The V end was cut by 5 bases, the J end by 2 bases, with 12 bases between. Looked up from germline, CDR1 is ENHRY and CDR2 is SYGVKD. CDR3 length equals 14 residues. CDR3 protein: CAISSSQGQETQYF. In nucleotides, the CDR3 is TGTGCCATCAGTAGCTCCCAGGGACAAGAGACCCAGTACTTC.

This clone has only a few counts. The chain links TRBV6-6 to TRBJ2-3; possibly TRBD1 for D (6 bases). The V and J ends lost 8 bases and 5 bases respectively, with 11 bases between them. The germline CDR1 and CDR2 sequences are MNHNY and SVGAGI (reference sequence). This CDR3 region has 12 residues. CDR3 nucleotide sequence: TGTGCCAGCGGGACATATGGAGATACGCAGTATTTT. Protein product: CASGTYGDTQYF.

The chain carries TRBV10-3 and TRBJ2-3; 9 nucleotides agree with TRBD2. The V and J ends lost 7 bases and 2 bases, in that order; junction bases with no gene match: 4. The CDR3 is 14 amino acids. Per germline, CDR1 ENHRY and CDR2 SYGVKD. The CDR3 spells CAIKASGNTDTQYF. The CDR3 DNA reads as TGTGCCATCAAGGCTAGCGGGAACACAGATACGCAGTATTTT.

This clone has a handful of counts. The gene calls are TRBV20-1 and TRBJ2-2; the D is unclear. The CDR3 is 9 residues long. Germline lookup yields CDR1 DFQATT and CDR2 SNEGSKA (reference sequence). The chain's CDR3 is CRLGGELFF. DNA of the CDR3: TGCAGGCTAGGAGGGGAGCTGTTTTTT.

This chain joins TRBV5-6 and TRBJ2-3; 7 nucleotides align to TRBD1. V was clipped by 0 bases and J by 6 bases; unmatched bases: 7. In germline, CDR1 is SGHDT, CDR2 YYEEEE. This CDR3 has 15 amino acids. The CDR3 DNA reads as TGTGCCAGCAGCTTGGGGTACAGGGGTTATGATACGCAGTATTTT. Its protein is CASSLGYRGYDTQYF.

This clone was seen a few times. The chain is built from TRBV28 and TRBJ2-3; 14 bases are shared with TRBD2. Germline V gene lookup returns CDR1 MDHEN and CDR2 SYDVKM. V shed 4 bases, J shed 4 bases, and the junction held 10 bases outside the gene matches. The CDR3 is 18 residues long. CDR3 region: CASSSPAGTSGGSDTQYF. In DNA, the CDR3 is TGTGCCAGCAGTTCCCCGGCTGGGACTAGCGGGGGTTCAGATACGCAGTATTTT.

This rearrangement joins TRBV29-1 to TRBJ1-5, with D possibly being TRBD1 (6 bases). V lost 6 bases and J 2 bases, leaving 8 bases between the germline ends. Germline V lookup: CDR1 SQVTM, CDR2 ANQGSEA. This CDR3 spans 12 amino acids. CDR3 in DNA: TGCAGCGTGGGGGGGCGCAATCAGCCCCAGCATTTT. Translated: CSVGGRNQPQHF.

The chain combines TRBV11-3 with TRBJ2-1; D gene uncertain. Per germline, CDR1 SGHNT and CDR2 YENEEA. Deletions cut 5 bases from V and 3 bases from J, with 2 bases between. The length of the CDR3 is 11 residues. This chain's CDR3 is CASSNYNEQFF. CDR3 bases: TGTGCCAGCAGCAACTACAATGAGCAGTTCTTC.

This clone was seen only a few times. The gene calls are TRBV2 and TRBJ1-1; 9 positions match TRBD1. Germline assignment: CDR1 SNHLY and CDR2 FYNNEI. V dropped 7 bases and J dropped 4; count of bases not matched to a gene: 7. This CDR3 contains 14 residues. CDR3 in DNA: TGTGCCAGCACACCACAGGGGGCGCGCACTGAAGCTTTCTTT. Its protein is CASTPQGARTEAFF.

V is TRBV4-1 and J is TRBJ2-2; the D is unclear. Trimming took 1 base from V and 8 from J, leaving 20 bases between them. Germline V gene sequence: CDR1 MGHRA, CDR2 YSYEKL. The CDR3 runs 17 residues. In DNA, the CDR3 is TGCGCCAGCAGCCAAGGAGTTGCGATCACCCGGACGGGGGAGCTGTTTTTT. It yields the protein CASSQGVAITRTGELFF.

V is TRBV27 and J is TRBJ1-6; TRBD1 agrees at 7 bases. From germline, CDR1 is MNHEY and CDR2 SMNVEV (reference sequence). The CDR3 is 16 residues long. J was trimmed by 9 bases and V by 0 bases; bases with no gene match: 8. The CDR3 loop reads CASSLSPGGLRSPLHF. CDR3 nucleotides: TGTGCCAGCAGTTTATCACCAGGGGGATTGCGTTCACCCCTCCACTTT.

The sample holds one count of this clone. This chain connects TRBV25-1 to TRBJ2-7, with D hard to call. The germline CDR1 and CDR2 sequences are MGHDK and SYGVNS. CDR3 length: 15 amino acids. Trimming left V 3 bases short and J 4 bases short, with 16 bases between. Here the CDR3 DNA reads TGTGCCAGCAGTGATTTTGGTCGAAAGACTTACGAGCAGTACTTC. This codes for CASSDFGRKTYEQYF.

The chain's CDR3 is CATSRTSGITDTQYF. The CDR3 nucleotides are TGTGCCACCAGCAGGACTAGCGGGATCACAGATACGCAGTATTTT. The J gene is TRBJ2-3, the V gene TRBV15, with TRBD2 matching over 11 bases. The germline V gene has CDR1 LNHNV and CDR2 YYDKDF (reference sequence). CDR3 length: 15 amino acids. The ends lost 3 bases at V and 2 bases at J; junction bases unmatched: 1.

This clone was observed a handful of times. The chain uses TRBV11-3 and TRBJ2-4; D perhaps matches TRBD2 (6 bases). Per germline, CDR1 SGHNT and CDR2 YENEEA. The CDR3 covers 14 residues. Trimming pared 5 bases from V and 5 bases from J, leaving 13 bases between. The CDR3 reads CASSPQRVENIQYF. DNA of the CDR3: TGTGCCAGCAGCCCCCAGCGGGTGGAAAACATTCAGTACTTC.

The chain uses TRBV10-3 and TRBJ2-6; the D is unclear. Germline lookup yields CDR1 ENHRY and CDR2 SYGVKD. The V gene lost 3 bases and the J gene lost 0 bases, with 9 bases spanning the gap. The CDR3 has 16 amino acids. CDR3 loop: CAISELFYSGANVLTF. The CDR3 coding sequence is TGTGCCATCAGTGAATTGTTCTACTCTGGGGCCAACGTCCTGACTTTC.

About this clone itself: This same CDR3 is encoded by further DNA sequences in the sample. The chain carries TRBV5-4 and TRBJ2-1; D unclear. Looked up from germline, CDR1 is SGHNT and CDR2 is YYREEE (reference sequence). The CDR3 consists of 12 residues. V was pared by 0 bases and J by 6 bases, with 4 bases between. The CDR3 coding sequence is TGTGCCAGCAGCTTGGACAGCAATGAGCAGTTCTTC. It yields the protein CASSLDSNEQFF.

This chain links TRBV29-1 with TRBJ2-2, with 8 bases lining up with TRBD1. The CDR3 runs to 13 residues. Trimming removed 6 bases from V and 2 bases from J; junction bases left unmatched: 2. Germline CDR1 SQVTM, CDR2 ANQGSEA. The CDR3 reads CSVDRGNTGELFF. In DNA form, the CDR3 reads TGCAGCGTCGACAGGGGTAACACCGGGGAGCTGTTTTTT.

This clone has just a few counts. This chain uses TRBV7-6 with TRBJ1-6, with TRBD1 identical over 7 bases. Germline V gives CDR1 SGHVS, CDR2 FNYEAQ. The V and J ends lost 2 bases and 7 bases, in that order; junction bases with no gene match: 17. This CDR3 spans 19 amino acids. The DNA for the CDR3 is TGTGCCAGCAGCTTAAGGCCTCAGGCTGGTGGGACAGTAAATTCACCCCTCCACTTT. Translating gives CASSLRPQAGGTVNSPLHF.

This clone was detected ten times or more. The gene calls are TRBV29-1 and TRBJ1-1; D is undetermined. Germline CDR1 and CDR2: SQVTM and ANQGSEA. The CDR3 totals 13 residues. V was trimmed by 7 bases and J by 1 base, leaving 13 bases between them. The CDR3 DNA follows: TGCAGCGCCCACCCGGGGTCGAACACTGAAGCTTTCTTT. This codes for CSAHPGSNTEAFF.

The V and J genes are TRBV12-5 and TRBJ1-5, with a possible D match to TRBD1 (5 bases). With 5 bases removed from V and 7 bases from J, the gap between germline ends came to 15 bases. Germline-derived CDR1 and CDR2 are LGHNT and FRNRAP. The CDR3 covers 14 residues. CDR3 DNA sequence: TGTGCTAGTGGTCGGGACGGATTCGCCCAGCCCCAGCATTTT. Encoded protein: CASGRDGFAQPQHF. The variable domain in full, with the rest retrieved from reference TRBV12-5 and TRBJ1-5, is DARVTQTPRHKVTEMGQEVTMRCQPILGHNTVFWYRQTMMQGLELLAYFRNRAPLDDSGMPKDRFSAEMPDATLATLKIQPSEPRDSAVYFCASGRDGFAQPQHFGDGTRLSIL.

This chain links TRBV27 with TRBJ1-2; 9 nucleotides align to TRBD1. This CDR3 spans 13 amino acids. Germline CDR1 is MNHEY and CDR2 is SMNVEV (reference sequence). The V segment lost 5 bases and the J segment 8 bases; nucleotides outside the gene matches: 6. CDR3 nucleotide sequence: TGTGCCAGCAGTCCAGAGACAGGGGGAGGCTACACCTTC. It codes for CASSPETGGGYTF.

The chain combines TRBV6-1 with TRBJ2-3; D is undetermined. There are 15 residues in the CDR3. Trimming pared 5 bases from V and 1 base from J, leaving 13 bases between. Germline values: CDR1 MNHNS, CDR2 SASEGT. The CDR3 DNA sequence: TGTGCCAGCAGTACCAGGAGCGAGGGCACAGATACGCAGTATTTT. Translating gives CASSTRSEGTDTQYF.

This clone was counted between two and nine times. At one of its ends the junction is not consistent with the germline gene, which may arise from a read error. Additional DNA sequences in this sample encode the identical CDR3. V is TRBV7-7 and J is TRBJ2-1, with TRBD2 matching 11 bases. The CDR3 is made up of 15 amino acids. Germline-derived CDR1 and CDR2 are SSHAT and FNYEAQ (reference sequence). CDR3 region: CASSLAGGIYNEQFF. The CDR3 coding sequence is TGTGCCAGCAGCCTAGCGGGGGGTATCTACAATGAGCAGTTCTTC. The full variable domain, completed using reference TRBV7-7 and TRBJ2-1, is GAGVSQSPRYKVTKRGQDVTLRCDPISSHATLYWYQQALGQGPEFLTYFNYEAQPDKSGLPSDRFSAERPEGSISTLTIQRTEQRDSAMYRCASSLAGGIYNEQFFGPGTRLTVL.

V is TRBV7-8 and J is TRBJ2-1; D could derive from TRBD1 or TRBD2 (5 bases each). Germline assignment: CDR1 SGHVS and CDR2 FQNEAQ. The CDR3 totals 15 residues. V was clipped by 5 bases and J by 9 bases, with 20 bases between them. Here the CDR3 reads CASSQGDGPPREQFF. CDR3 DNA: TGTGCCAGCAGCCAGGGAGACGGGCCCCCACGTGAGCAGTTCTTC.

In its sample, this clone was seen many times. The chain recombines TRBV5-4 with TRBJ2-7; D remains unclear. The germline V gene encodes CDR1 SGHNT and CDR2 YYREEE (reference sequence). V shed 3 bases and J shed 5 bases, with 6 bases lying between them. The CDR3 covers 11 residues. Here the CDR3 reads CASSYMDEQYF. In DNA, the CDR3 is TGTGCCAGCAGCTACATGGACGAGCAGTACTTC.

This clone was observed a handful of times. This chain uses TRBV30 with TRBJ1-5, with a tentative D call TRBD1 (6 bases). V gave up 2 bases and J gave up 3 bases, with 14 bases separating them. This CDR3 has 15 residues. Germline V gives CDR1 GTSNPN, CDR2 SVGIG (reference sequence). The CDR3 protein is CAWSTLNRDNQPQHF. The CDR3 bases are TGTGCCTGGAGTACCTTGAACAGGGACAATCAGCCCCAGCATTTT. The full variable domain, rest sourced from reference TRBV30 and TRBJ1-5, is SQTIHQWPATLVQPVGSPLSLECTVEGTSNPNLYWYRQAAGRGLQLLFYSVGIGQISSEVPQNLSASRPQDRQFILSSKKLLLSDSGFYLCAWSTLNRDNQPQHFGDGTRLSIL.

This clone was detected only a few times. V usage is TRBV28 and J usage is TRBJ1-2; maybe TRBD1 (5 bases). The CDR3 is made up of 12 amino acids. Germline CDR1 reads MDHEN; CDR2 reads SYDVKM. Trimming stripped 5 bases from V and 10 bases from J, with 14 bases between. The CDR3 DNA reads as TGTGCCAGCAGTCGGGGAAGGGGACTCTACACCTTC. Its translation is CASSRGRGLYTF.

In its sample, this clone was seen a few times. The rearrangement links TRBV6-6 to TRBJ1-3; possible D gene TRBD1, 5 bases. Trimming stripped 2 bases from V and 9 bases from J, with 11 bases between. This CDR3 has 13 amino acids. CDR1 MNHNY and CDR2 SVGAGI come from the germline V gene (reference sequence). The CDR3 bases are TGTGCCAGCAGTTACGGTGACGGGGGCACCATATATTTT. Encoded protein: CASSYGDGGTIYF.

The chain is built from TRBV29-1 and TRBJ1-1; D is uncertain. CDR3 length equals 15 residues. Germline CDR1 and CDR2: SQVTM and ANQGSEA. Trimming removed 4 bases at V and 0 bases at J, with 15 bases between. CDR3 sequence: CSVGVQKGMNTEAFF. The DNA for the CDR3 is TGCAGCGTTGGGGTGCAGAAGGGAATGAACACTGAAGCTTTCTTT.